Below, 19 T cell receptor beta chains from the same sample are listed, as sequenced in a study of regulatory T cells in long-lasting Graves disease. iRepertoire HTBI primers and Arm-PCR of CDR3 regions built TCR beta libraries. One entry per CDR3 protein results from TCRdb running MiXCR on the multiplex PCR reads. The profile shows a few hundred thousand distinct CDR3 sequences, 20% to 25% of them singletons. This sample's time point: newly diagnosed GD, antithyroid drugs for less than 3 months. Extracted PBMC RNA gave rise to the TCR library. The sample consisted of peripheral blood mononuclear cells (PBMCs), taken at new diagnosis, from a patient treated with antithyroid drugs. These receptors were obtained from a female donor with Graves disease.

This clonotype was picked up many times. The chain combines TRBV11-3 with TRBJ2-5; 10 bases line up with TRBD2. CDR1 is SGHNT and CDR2 is YENEEA in the germline V gene. Trimming took 3 bases from V and 2 from J; bases not matched to a gene: 6. The CDR3 is 16 residues long. Here the CDR3 DNA reads TGTGCCAGCAGCTTTGGGGCTAGCGGGAGACAAGAGACCCAGTACTTC. It encodes CASSFGASGRQETQYF.

This clonotype was seen at least ten times. V usage is TRBV3-1 and J usage is TRBJ2-2, with D uncertain. CDR3 length: 15 residues. V was clipped by 7 bases and J by 0 bases, with 12 bases between them. Germline V gene lookup returns CDR1 LGHDT and CDR2 YNNKEL (reference sequence). The CDR3 protein is CASKARITNTGELFF. For the CDR3, the DNA is TGTGCCAGCAAGGCGCGGATAACGAACACCGGGGAGCTGTTTTTT.

V is TRBV7-2 and J is TRBJ1-6; D ambiguous. The CDR3 loop spans 14 amino acids. V lost 3 bases and J 8 bases, leaving 11 bases between the germline ends. Germline CDR1 and CDR2: SGHTA and FQGNSA. CDR3 nucleotides: TGTGCCAGCAGCTTCCCGACCTGGGATTCACCCCTCCACTTT. Protein sequence: CASSFPTWDSPLHF.

This clonotype was recorded many times. This chain connects TRBV4-3 to TRBJ1-2, with a possible D match to TRBD1 (5 bases). The CDR3 loop spans 16 amino acids. The germline CDR1 and CDR2 sequences are LGHNA and YSLEER. V was cut by 3 bases and J by 2 bases, with 16 bases left in between. The CDR3 sequence: CASSHPWGTVNYGYTF. The CDR3, as DNA: TGCGCCAGCAGCCACCCCTGGGGGACGGTAAACTATGGCTACACCTTC.

The sample holds many counts of this clonotype. The V and J genes are TRBV20-1 and TRBJ2-1; D call uncertain. The CDR3 contains 15 residues. Deletions cut 0 bases from V and 2 bases from J, with 11 bases between. Germline-derived CDR1 and CDR2 are DFQATT and SNEGSKA (reference sequence). The CDR3 loop reads CSARDDHQAYNEQFF. CDR3 nucleotide sequence: TGCAGTGCTAGAGATGACCACCAAGCCTACAATGAGCAGTTCTTC.

This clonotype was picked up many times. The V gene is TRBV11-1, the J gene TRBJ2-2; perhaps TRBD2 as D (5 bases). The CDR3 is made up of 15 amino acids. CDR1 is SGHAT and CDR2 is FQDESV in the germline V gene (reference sequence). Deletions cut 1 base from V and 6 bases from J, with 12 bases between. CDR3: CASSLGRGGPGELFF. The CDR3 DNA is TGTGCCAGCAGCTTAGGCAGAGGAGGCCCCGGGGAGCTGTTTTTT.

This clonotype showed up many times. The rearrangement joins TRBV6-5 to TRBJ2-1; unclear D gene. Germline V lookup: CDR1 MNHEY, CDR2 SVGAGI. The CDR3 spans 15 residues. V lost 3 bases and J lost 9, with 18 bases in between. The CDR3 region has the DNA TGTGCCAGCAGTTATACACCCACCTTTGGGGTTGAGCAGTTCTTC. It specifies CASSYTPTFGVEQFF.

Many counts were recorded for this clonotype. V usage is TRBV6-1 and J usage is TRBJ1-1; TRBD1 matches 10 bases. Trimming at V came to 6 bases and at J to 5 bases, leaving 3 bases not matched to a gene. The V gene's germline CDR1 is MNHNS and CDR2 SASEGT. This CDR3 region has 13 residues. CDR3 protein: CASRRDRGTEAFF. CDR3 DNA: TGTGCCAGCAGAAGGGACAGGGGAACTGAAGCTTTCTTT.

This clonotype was seen just once. The chain couples TRBV3-1 to TRBJ1-5; the D is unclear. The V gene lost 0 bases and the J gene lost 15 bases, with 15 bases spanning the gap. The CDR3 contains 13 residues. Germline lookup yields CDR1 LGHDT and CDR2 YNNKEL (reference sequence). CDR3 coding DNA: TGTGCCAGCAGCCAAGAATTCCGGACGCTCCTGCATTTT. Encoded protein: CASSQEFRTLLHF.

This clonotype was counted once. A far larger clone is off by one base, so a read error is likely. The CDR3 protein is CTSSKGTYNEQFF. The CDR3 DNA is TGTACCAGCAGCAAAGGGACCTACAATGAGCAGTTCTTC. This chain uses TRBV11-2 with TRBJ2-1; no clear D. The CDR3 runs 13 residues. Per germline, CDR1 SGHAT and CDR2 FQNNGV.

This clonotype was recorded at least ten times. This chain connects TRBV11-3 to TRBJ2-1; 16 positions match TRBD2. CDR1 is SGHNT, CDR2 YENEEA, per germline. The CDR3 is made up of 20 amino acids. Losses at the gene ends were 1 base for V and 3 bases for J; bases not matched to a gene: 9. The CDR3 DNA follows: TGTGCCAGCAGCTTAGTTGGGACTAGCGGGAGGGGGGGGGTCTACAATGAGCAGTTCTTC. It codes for CASSLVGTSGRGGVYNEQFF. Supplemented by reference TRBV11-3 and TRBJ2-1, the full variable domain reads EAGVVQSPRYKIIEKKQPVAFWCNPISGHNTLYWYLQNLGQGPELLIRYENEEAVDDSQLPKDRFSAERLKGVDSTLKIQPAELGDSAVYLCASSLVGTSGRGGVYNEQFFGPGTRLTVL.

The chain links TRBV7-2 to TRBJ1-2; TRBD1 aligns across 9 bases. Germline V gene lookup returns CDR1 SGHTA and CDR2 FQGNSA. Germline trimming cut 5 bases from V and 8 bases from J; bases unmatched to any gene: 6. The CDR3 sequence is 13 residues long. The CDR3 region has the DNA TGTGCCAGCAGCCGGGGACAGGGAAGCGGCTACACCTTC. This gives the protein CASSRGQGSGYTF.

This clonotype was counted ten times or more. The CDR3 is CSAEQGYGNQPQHF. In nucleotides, the CDR3 is TGCAGTGCTGAACAGGGTTATGGCAATCAGCCCCAGCATTTT. This chain links TRBV20-1 with TRBJ1-5, with D possibly being TRBD1 (6 bases). V was pared by 5 bases and J by 2 bases, with 13 bases between. The CDR3 runs to 14 residues. The germline V gene has CDR1 DFQATT and CDR2 SNEGSKA (reference sequence).

In this sample, this clonotype turned up many times. For the CDR3, the DNA is TGTGCCAGCAGTTTGGGGGGGAGTTTAGCTTTCTTT. Residues: CASSLGGSLAFF. J is TRBJ1-1 and V is TRBV28; perhaps TRBD1 as D (5 bases). Germline V gene lookup returns CDR1 MDHEN and CDR2 SYDVKM. This CDR3 is built from 12 residues. V lost 3 bases, J lost 10 bases, and 12 bases lay in between.

This chain connects TRBV5-1 to TRBJ2-1; D unresolved. Germline V gene lookup returns CDR1 SGHRS and CDR2 YFSETQ. V was pared by 0 bases and J by 7 bases, with 14 bases between. The CDR3 extends over 15 amino acids. The CDR3 spells CASSLGATLGNEQFF. CDR3 in DNA: TGCGCCAGCAGCTTGGGAGCGACCCTAGGGAATGAGCAGTTCTTC.

This clonotype appeared many times. The V call is TRBV27, the J call TRBJ1-2; 9 bases agree with TRBD1. The CDR3 is 15 residues long. Per germline, CDR1 MNHEY and CDR2 SMNVEV (reference sequence). Trimming at V came to 6 bases and at J to 1 base, leaving 6 bases not matched to a gene. The CDR3 sequence: CASRPWDRDNYGYTF. The CDR3 coding sequence is TGTGCCAGCAGGCCATGGGACAGGGATAACTATGGCTACACCTTC.

This clonotype appeared once. Since a much larger clone is just one base distant, this may be a read error. This chain connects TRBV20-1 to TRBJ2-2, with D perhaps TRBD2 (6 bases). The CDR3 is 16 amino acids. Germline V gene data show CDR1 as DFQATT and CDR2 as SNEGSKA (reference sequence). V lost 0 bases and J lost 4, with 15 bases in between. The CDR3 is CSARDWMRDRTGELFF. The CDR3 nucleotides read TGCAGTGCTAGAGATTGGATGCGGGATCGCACCGGGGAGCTGTTTTTT.

This clonotype has more than one count but fewer than ten. Possible read error: a much larger clone is one base away. V usage is TRBV7-2 and J usage is TRBJ1-1; D is unresolved. This CDR3 has 14 amino acids. CDR1 is SGHTA, CDR2 FQGNSA, per germline. This CDR3 reads CASSLGVANTEASF. As DNA, the CDR3 is TGTGCCAGCAGCTTAGGGGTTGCGAACACTGAAGCTTCCTTT.

The table lists this clonotype with many counts. The rearrangement joins TRBV28 to TRBJ1-5, with TRBD1 as a possible D gene (6 bases). Germline V gives CDR1 MDHEN, CDR2 SYDVKM. The CDR3 sequence is 14 residues long. Trimming removed 8 bases at V and 4 bases at J, with 15 bases between. The CDR3 region is CASSRTDSNQPQHF. The CDR3 DNA reads TGTGCCAGCTCGAGGACAGACTCGAATCAGCCCCAGCATTTT.